This T cell receptor beta chain is from a study of T cell changes during pregnancy in multiple sclerosis. TCRdb's copy holds only in-frame clones and misses some; the assay was immunoSEQ multiplex PCR. The sample has some 70,000 clones, roughly 88% seen once. V was cut by 0 bases and J by 2 bases, with 14 bases left in between. The CDR3 is made up of 16 amino acids. Germline-derived CDR1 and CDR2 are SGHDT and YYEEEE. The sequence was obtained from a female donor in good health, enrolled as a control in a pregnancy study. V is TRBV5-6 and J is TRBJ1-2; D may be TRBD1 (5 bases). The source was peripheral blood, collected after pregnancy. The CDR3 region is CASSLEMEGRNYGYTF. The CDR3 DNA reads TGTGCCAGCAGCTTGGAAATGGAGGGACGAAACTATGGCTACACCTTC.